Below, one TCR beta chain is given with its context. Its antigen remains unknown. The primer mix had 60 Vbeta and 13 Jbeta primers. Libraries were prepared by immunoSEQ multiplex PCR; TCRdb keeps only in-frame clonotypes and omits some of them. This specimen shows over 110,000 clones; the ten leading clones hold 0.8% to 1%. The record originates from a study of cytomegalovirus exposure and HLA in healthy donors. Study-wide points: The study designated 150 or so TCR beta chains cytomegalovirus-associated. In vitro work confirmed that a few CMV-associated chains recognize CMV antigens. A later analysis reported that several of the most significant clusters appeared to be linked to common viral pathogens, among them Epstein-Barr virus.

After removal of 3 bases from V and 0 bases from J, the junction contained 6 bases not matched to a gene. This CDR3 comprises 17 residues. Germline assignment: CDR1 MNHNS and CDR2 SASEGT. The source of this sequence is a male donor in good health and CMV-seronegative. Sequenced sample: PBMCs. This sequence joins TRBV6-1 and TRBJ1-5, with 9 positions matching TRBD1. As DNA, the CDR3 is TGTGCCAGCAGTGAGGACAGGGGAGGGCGTAGCAATCAGCCCCAGCATTTT. Amino acids: CASSEDRGGRSNQPQHF.